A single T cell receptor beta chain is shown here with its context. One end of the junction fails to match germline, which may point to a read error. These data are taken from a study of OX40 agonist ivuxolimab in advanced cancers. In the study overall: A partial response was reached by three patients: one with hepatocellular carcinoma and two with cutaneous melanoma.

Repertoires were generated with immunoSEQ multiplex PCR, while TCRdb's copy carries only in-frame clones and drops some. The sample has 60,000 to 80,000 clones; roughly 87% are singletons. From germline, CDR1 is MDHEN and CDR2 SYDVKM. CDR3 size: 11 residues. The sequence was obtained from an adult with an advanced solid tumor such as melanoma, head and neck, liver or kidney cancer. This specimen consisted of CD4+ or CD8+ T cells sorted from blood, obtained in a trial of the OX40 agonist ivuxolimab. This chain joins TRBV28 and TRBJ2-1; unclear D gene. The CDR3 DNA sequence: TGTACCAGCAGTGTCCTGGGTGAGCAGTTCTTC. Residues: CTSSVLGEQFF. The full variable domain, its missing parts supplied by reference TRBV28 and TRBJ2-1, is DVKVTQSSRYLVKRTGEKVFLECVQDMDHENMFWYRQDPGLGLRLIYFSYDVKMKEKGDIPEGYSVSREKKERFSLILESASTNQTSMYLCTSSVLGEQFFGPGTRLTVL.